One and the same sample provided the 32 T cell receptor beta chains below, sequenced in a study of shared T cell receptors in the human thymus. Using immunoSEQ multiplex PCR, the repertoire was profiled, and TCRdb retains in-frame clones only, with some absent. The sample lists over 450,000 clones; around 78% were seen once. This sample was also put to use in a study of human thymus T cells.

The sample consisted of thymocytes. All receptors derive from a boy under three years old with a congenital heart defect.

V is TRBV5-1 and J is TRBJ2-1, with D tentatively TRBD1 (7 bases). The germline V gene encodes CDR1 SGHRS and CDR2 YFSETQ. The CDR3 covers 18 residues. Between the trimmed V and J ends, which lost 2 bases and 9 bases, there was a span of 27 bases. CDR3 in amino acids: CASSFDRDKTTLGGEQFF. DNA of the CDR3: TGCGCCAGCAGCTTTGACAGGGACAAGACCACTCTGGGGGGTGAGCAGTTCTTC. The entire variable domain, with the rest obtained from reference TRBV5-1 and TRBJ2-1, is as follows: KAGVTQTPRYLIKTRGQQVTLSCSPISGHRSVSWYQQTPGQGLQFLFEYFSETQRNKGNFPGRFSGRQFSNSRSEMNVSTLELGDSALYLCASSFDRDKTTLGGEQFFGPGTRLTVL.

This clone was picked up a small number of times. CDR3 sequence reads: CASSTWDRGTGELFF. DNA for the CDR3: TGTGCCAGCAGCACTTGGGACAGGGGCACCGGGGAGCTGTTTTTT. The chain combines TRBV27 with TRBJ2-2; 10 bases line up with TRBD1. The junction had 5 bases not matched to a gene; V was cut back by 6 bases and J by 4 bases. The CDR3 length is 15 residues. In germline, CDR1 is MNHEY, CDR2 SMNVEV (reference sequence).

This chain uses TRBV5-6 with TRBJ2-7; maybe TRBD2 (6 bases). CDR3 length: 14 amino acids. Germline values: CDR1 SGHDT, CDR2 YYEEEE. The V end was cut by 2 bases, the J end by 1 base, with 10 bases between. The chain's CDR3 is CASSFSGRSYEQYF. The CDR3 DNA reads TGTGCCAGCAGCTTTAGCGGTCGATCCTACGAGCAGTACTTC. Full variable domain (remainder filled in from reference TRBV5-6 and TRBJ2-7): DAGVTQSPTHLIKTRGQQVTLRCSPKSGHDTVSWYQQALGQGPQFIFQYYEEEERQRGNFPDRFSGHQFPNYSSELNVNALLLGDSALYLCASSFSGRSYEQYFGPGTRLTVT.

V is TRBV5-4 and J is TRBJ1-1; 8 bases line up with TRBD1. The CDR3 spans 17 residues. The J segment lost 5 bases and the V segment lost 0 bases, leaving 12 bases of the junction unmatched. Germline loops: CDR1 SGHNT, CDR2 YYREEE (reference sequence). In DNA, the CDR3 is TGTGCCAGCAGCTTGGCCCAACGTGACAGGGGAGTTACTGAAGCTTTCTTT. It specifies CASSLAQRDRGVTEAFF.

The chain joins TRBV11-2 to TRBJ2-7, with TRBD2 matching 14 bases. The CDR3 totals 16 residues. From germline, CDR1 is SGHAT and CDR2 FQNNGV. J was trimmed by 4 bases and V by 5 bases; bases with no gene match: 7. The CDR3 spells CASSLRLAGGRYEQYF. For the CDR3, the DNA is TGTGCCAGCAGCCTCCGACTAGCGGGAGGGCGATACGAGCAGTACTTC.

The genes are TRBV12-5 and TRBJ2-1; no reliable D call. CDR3 length: 15 amino acids. Trimming stripped 3 bases from V and 6 bases from J, with 15 bases between. Germline assignment: CDR1 LGHNT and CDR2 FRNRAP. Here the CDR3 DNA reads TGTGCTAGTGGTTTTCGGAGCCAGTGGGTCAATGAGCAGTTCTTC. This codes for CASGFRSQWVNEQFF.

The chain joins TRBV4-3 to TRBJ2-5, with 8 bases matching TRBD2. CDR3 length: 15 amino acids. Trimming at V came to 1 base and at J to 2 bases, leaving 3 bases not matched to a gene. Germline CDR1 reads LGHNA; CDR2 reads YSLEER. CDR3 in amino acids: CASSQGASGQETQYF. CDR3 bases: TGCGCCAGCAGCCAAGGGGCTAGCGGGCAAGAGACCCAGTACTTC.

V usage is TRBV5-1 and J usage is TRBJ2-7; possible D gene TRBD1, 5 bases. Germline V gene data show CDR1 as SGHRS and CDR2 as YFSETQ. The V and J ends lost 5 bases and 0 bases respectively, with 9 bases between them. The CDR3 consists of 13 residues. This chain's CDR3 is CASRRQSSYEQYF. The DNA of the CDR3 is TGCGCCAGCAGGCGACAGAGCTCCTACGAGCAGTACTTC.

The chain couples TRBV4-1 to TRBJ2-1; tentatively, D is TRBD2 (6 bases). Germline assignment: CDR1 MGHRA and CDR2 YSYEKL. This CDR3 comprises 14 residues. Trimming left V 10 bases short and J 6 bases short, with 19 bases between. The CDR3 spells CATGTPPSGNEQFF. For the CDR3, the DNA is TGCGCCACCGGGACTCCCCCATCGGGCAATGAGCAGTTCTTC.

The chain couples TRBV27 to TRBJ2-7, with D possibly matching TRBD2 (6 bases). With 3 bases removed from V and 6 bases from J, the gap between germline ends came to 15 bases. Germline V CDR1 and CDR2: MNHEY, SMNVEV (reference sequence). The CDR3 runs 14 residues. The CDR3 protein is CASSFYRTKREQYF. DNA of the CDR3: TGTGCCAGCAGTTTCTATAGGACTAAACGCGAGCAGTACTTC.

The chain joins TRBV28 to TRBJ2-3; 12 bases fit TRBD1. Germline-derived CDR1 and CDR2 are MDHEN and SYDVKM. V shed 7 bases, J shed 4 bases, and the junction held 9 bases outside the gene matches. The CDR3 is made up of 16 amino acids. CDR3 region: CASTPPGQGASDTQYF. The DNA for the CDR3 is TGTGCCAGCACCCCCCCGGGACAGGGGGCGTCAGATACGCAGTATTTT.

As regards this clone: At one boundary the junction diverges from the germline segment, which might be a read error. This chain uses TRBV20-1 with TRBJ1-2, with D uncertain. The CDR3 is 11 amino acids. Germline loops: CDR1 DFQATT, CDR2 SNEGSKA (reference sequence). CDR3 residues: CSAKVNYGYPF. CDR3 DNA: TGCAGTGCTAAAGTTAACTATGGCTACCCCTTC.

The chain is built from TRBV10-2 and TRBJ2-2; the match to TRBD2 covers 14 bases. This CDR3 comprises 16 residues. V gave up 5 bases and J gave up 5 bases; unmatched junction bases: 4. Germline V lookup: CDR1 WSHSY, CDR2 SAAADI. CDR3 sequence: CASSPTSGRVTGELFF. The CDR3 coding sequence is TGCGCCAGCAGTCCGACTAGCGGGAGGGTTACCGGGGAGCTGTTTTTT.

The chain joins TRBV15 to TRBJ2-5; a possible D gene is TRBD1 (6 bases). Germline CDR1 reads LNHNV; CDR2 reads YYDKDF (reference sequence). This CDR3 spans 16 amino acids. V was shortened by 0 bases and J by 3 bases, with 14 bases between the two germline ends. Here the CDR3 reads CATSRDFFAGEETQYF. Here the CDR3 DNA reads TGTGCCACCAGCAGAGATTTTTTTGCAGGGGAAGAGACCCAGTACTTC.

CDR3 protein: CASSHNGAGELFF. The CDR3 DNA reads as TGCGCCAGCAGCCACAACGGGGCCGGGGAGCTGTTTTTT. The V and J genes are TRBV4-3 and TRBJ2-2; TRBD2 might be the D (5 bases). CDR3 length: 13 residues. Trimming removed 3 bases from V and 6 bases from J, with 8 bases in between. Germline V CDR1 and CDR2: LGHNA, YSLEER.

This clone was counted a few times. The rearrangement uses TRBV11-2 and TRBJ1-4, with TRBD1 matching over 9 bases. CDR3 length: 16 residues. Unmatched junction bases numbered 9, after V lost 5 bases and J lost 5 bases. Per germline, CDR1 SGHAT and CDR2 FQNNGV. CDR3 residues: CASSPRGTGNNEKLFF. CDR3 nucleotides: TGTGCCAGCAGCCCCAGGGGGACAGGGAACAATGAAAAACTGTTTTTT.

This chain links TRBV11-3 with TRBJ1-5; D is undetermined. Germline V gene sequence: CDR1 SGHNT, CDR2 YENEEA. There are 12 residues in the CDR3. Trimming removed 6 bases at V and 7 bases at J, with 10 bases between. CDR3 nucleotides: TGTGCCAGCAGTGACTCGGGGCAGCCCCAGCATTTT. Its translation is CASSDSGQPQHF.

The chain has TRBV10-1 and TRBJ1-2; D ambiguous. The CDR3 is 13 amino acids. Germline CDR1 reads WNHNN; CDR2 reads SYGVQD (reference sequence). Between the trimmed V and J ends, which lost 5 bases and 6 bases, there was a span of 13 bases. CDR3 amino acids: CASSLTPRDGYTF. For the CDR3, the DNA is TGCGCCAGCAGTTTGACTCCACGGGATGGCTACACCTTC.

The chain recombines TRBV5-1 with TRBJ2-7; D ambiguous. V was clipped by 0 bases and J by 1 base, with 8 bases between them. This CDR3 region has 14 residues. The germline V gene has CDR1 SGHRS and CDR2 YFSETQ. CDR3 sequence: CASSLAPDSYEQYF. CDR3 nucleotides: TGCGCCAGCAGCTTGGCGCCAGATTCCTACGAGCAGTACTTC. Combining the CDR3 with reference TRBV5-1 and TRBJ2-7 gives the whole variable domain KAGVTQTPRYLIKTRGQQVTLSCSPISGHRSVSWYQQTPGQGLQFLFEYFSETQRNKGNFPGRFSGRQFSNSRSEMNVSTLELGDSALYLCASSLAPDSYEQYFGPGTRLTVT.

This clone came up a few times. This chain joins TRBV19 and TRBJ1-4, with D possibly matching TRBD1 (5 bases). Germline-derived CDR1 and CDR2 are LNHDA and SQIVND (reference sequence). V was shortened by 4 bases and J by 12 bases, with 21 bases between the two germline ends. This CDR3 is built from 15 residues. CDR3 DNA sequence: TGTGCCAGTAGTAGGGGCCCTGACGGGCGTGGAGAACTGTTTTTT. It codes for CASSRGPDGRGELFF.

The chain combines TRBV27 with TRBJ1-1, with a weak D call TRBD1 (6 bases). Trimming removed 5 bases at V and 1 base at J, with 17 bases between. Per the germline V gene, CDR1 is MNHEY and CDR2 is SMNVEV (reference sequence). The CDR3 has 16 residues. The CDR3 spells CASSPQPGGRNTEAFF. CDR3 coding DNA: TGTGCCAGCAGTCCCCAACCCGGGGGGCGGAACACTGAAGCTTTCTTT.

The chain carries TRBV4-2 and TRBJ2-2; 11 positions match TRBD2. The CDR3 extends over 18 amino acids. The junction had 8 bases not matched to a gene; V was cut back by 3 bases and J by 2 bases. Germline loops: CDR1 LGHNA, CDR2 YNFKEQ. CDR3 residues: CASSHPKTSGTNTGELFF. CDR3 in DNA: TGTGCCAGCAGCCACCCCAAGACTAGCGGGACCAACACCGGGGAGCTGTTTTTT.

This rearrangement joins TRBV27 to TRBJ1-5; D gene uncertain. V was clipped by 4 bases and J by 1 base, with 5 bases between them. Germline V lookup: CDR1 MNHEY, CDR2 SMNVEV (reference sequence). There are 13 residues in the CDR3. CDR3 DNA: TGTGCCAGCAGTTGGCGGAGCAATCAGCCCCAGCATTTT. Translating gives CASSWRSNQPQHF.

The rearrangement uses TRBV5-4 and TRBJ2-1; 9 bases align to TRBD2. The CDR3 runs to 15 residues. Germline CDR1 reads SGHNT; CDR2 reads YYREEE (reference sequence). J was trimmed by 5 bases and V by 1 base; bases with no gene match: 4. The CDR3 loop is CASSLSAGGNNEQFF. DNA for the CDR3: TGTGCCAGCAGCTTGTCAGCGGGAGGTAACAATGAGCAGTTCTTC.

The chain recombines TRBV29-1 with TRBJ2-3; no clear D. The ends were cut back, 6 bases at V and 3 bases at J, with 19 bases in the middle. The CDR3 covers 15 residues. Germline V lookup: CDR1 SQVTM, CDR2 ANQGSEA. DNA for the CDR3: TGCAGCGTCCTTAGCCCAGCGAAATATACAGATACGCAGTATTTT. Its translation is CSVLSPAKYTDTQYF.

The V gene is TRBV4-1, the J gene TRBJ2-7, with no clear D. V gave up 1 base and J gave up 1 base, with 20 bases separating them. CDR1 and CDR2 from the germline V gene are MGHRA and YSYEKL. This CDR3 comprises 18 residues. The CDR3 protein is CASSQVSTKHFPSYEQYF. The CDR3 nucleotides are TGCGCCAGCAGCCAAGTATCCACTAAACACTTTCCATCCTACGAGCAGTACTTC.

This clone was observed a few times. The gene calls are TRBV27 and TRBJ1-2; 10 positions agree with TRBD1. Looked up from germline, CDR1 is MNHEY and CDR2 is SMNVEV (reference sequence). Trimming took 8 bases from V and 4 from J; bases not matched to a gene: 4. This CDR3 is built from 13 residues. Here the CDR3 reads CASGQGDPYGYTF. DNA of the CDR3: TGTGCCAGCGGACAGGGGGATCCCTATGGCTACACCTTC.

The rearrangement uses TRBV5-8 and TRBJ2-1, with 14 nucleotides matching TRBD2. The CDR3 is 15 amino acids. The ends lost 4 bases at V and 7 bases at J; junction bases unmatched: 4. Germline V CDR1 and CDR2: SGHTS, YDEGEE. CDR3 sequence reads: CASSPRTSGRNEQFF. In DNA form, the CDR3 reads TGTGCCAGCAGCCCTCGGACTAGCGGGAGGAATGAGCAGTTCTTC.

This clone was seen only a few times. The gene calls are TRBV19 and TRBJ2-7; TRBD2 agrees at 10 bases. The V gene's germline CDR1 is LNHDA and CDR2 SQIVND (reference sequence). This CDR3 region has 14 residues. V lost 4 bases, J lost 5 bases, and 5 bases stayed unmatched. The CDR3 reads CASSKAGGFHEQYF. Written as DNA, the CDR3 is TGTGCCAGTAGTAAAGCGGGAGGGTTCCACGAGCAGTACTTC.

The V and J genes are TRBV5-4 and TRBJ2-1; 8 bases map to TRBD2. Germline trimming cut 3 bases from V and 8 bases from J; bases unmatched to any gene: 4. The CDR3 spans 13 residues. Germline V gene data show CDR1 as SGHNT and CDR2 as YYREEE (reference sequence). The CDR3 coding sequence is TGTGCCAGCAGCTCCGGGAGGGAGGATGAGCAGTTCTTC. This codes for CASSSGREDEQFF.

The gene calls are TRBV28 and TRBJ1-1, with 9 bases aligning to TRBD1. The CDR3 covers 12 residues. CDR1 and CDR2 from the germline V gene are MDHEN and SYDVKM. Trimming took 6 bases from V and 12 from J; bases not matched to a gene: 8. CDR3 residues: CASRVDRGAPFF. CDR3 in DNA: TGTGCCAGCAGGGTTGACAGGGGGGCACCTTTCTTT.

V gene TRBV27 combines with J gene TRBJ2-3, with TRBD2 matching over 10 bases. Germline V lookup: CDR1 MNHEY, CDR2 SMNVEV (reference sequence). This CDR3 contains 17 residues. The junction had 10 bases not matched to a gene; V was cut back by 4 bases and J by 3 bases. CDR3 in DNA: TGTGCCAGCAGTTACAGCGGGAGGGCCCTCGTGACAGATACGCAGTATTTT. As protein: CASSYSGRALVTDTQYF.